This TCR beta chain was documented in a study of CD8 T cells in ankylosing spondylitis. Construction of TCR beta libraries was performed using quantitative 5'-RACE with molecular barcodes. TCRdb recomputed calls from the 5' RACE reads with MiXCR, one row per CDR3 protein. Of 220,000 or so distinct CDR3 sequences in the sample, about 10% were seen once. Study observations and caveats: In peripheral blood, disease-linked CD8+ clones occurred at relatively low frequencies.

Per germline, CDR1 LGHDT and CDR2 YNNKEL (reference sequence). The CDR3 is 15 residues long. V was clipped by 4 bases and J by 0 bases, with 12 bases between them. On this clonotype: The target antigen is unknown.

The gene calls are TRBV3-1 and TRBJ1-2; D is ambiguous. Source material: blood, either unsorted or a sorted T cell fraction (not recorded which). The clonotype originates from a male donor with ankylosing spondylitis or in good health (not recorded which). CDR3 protein: CASSRGTVANYGYTF. The CDR3 DNA reads TGTGCCAGCAGCCGGGGAACAGTCGCTAACTATGGCTACACCTTC. Full variable domain (rest looked up from reference TRBV3-1 and TRBJ1-2): DTAVSQTPKYLVTQMGNDKSIKCEQNLGHDTMYWYKQDSKKFLKIMFSYNNKELIINETVPNRFSPKSPDKAHLNLHINSLELGDSAVYFCASSRGTVANYGYTFGSGTRLTVV.